The entry that follows covers one T cell receptor (beta chain) sequence. The data were obtained in a study of T cells in localized non-small cell lung cancer. The protocol was immunoSEQ multiplex PCR, while the TCRdb copy is restricted to in-frame clones and leaves out a portion. The data hold around 40,000 clones, with about 85% observed a single time. The CDR3 totals 15 residues. The V gene end was trimmed by 3 bases and the J gene end by 1 base; junction bases not matched to a gene: 6. In germline, CDR1 is SGHVS, CDR2 FQNEAQ. The sequence came from a woman between 18 and 55 years old with stage III lung adenocarcinoma. The chain combines TRBV7-8 with TRBJ2-7; 7 bases are a match to TRBD2. The sample consisted of peripheral blood, taken before any cancer treatment. The CDR3 loop is CASSLTGGLSYEQYF. The CDR3, as DNA: TGTGCCAGCAGCTTGACGGGGGGACTATCCTACGAGCAGTACTTC. Filled out from reference TRBV7-8 and TRBJ2-7, the complete variable domain reads GAGVSQSPRYKVAKRGQDVALRCDPISGHVSLFWYQQALGQGPEFLTYFQNEAQLDKSGLPSDRFFAERPEGSVSTLKIQRTQQEDSAVYLCASSLTGGLSYEQYFGPGTRLTVT.